This TCR beta chain was captured in a study of T cell responses to AZD1222 COVID-19 vaccine. Study-wide findings and caveats: Sampled repertoires all dated from after the peak T cell response. At baseline, just five to seven AZD1222 recipients tested seropositive. Spike-specific TCR repertoires showed rising breadth and depth after two AZD1222 doses. The donors showed a predominance of white British ancestry and of females, with possible underestimation of clonal diversity.

Sequenced by immunoSEQ multiplex PCR; TCRdb stores in-frame clones only, minus some. This sample has about 39,000 clones; 88% occur once, and the top ten carry 26%. As for this clone: Its matching antigen is unknown.

This receptor was obtained from an adult who received the MenACWY meningococcal vaccine as a control. The sequencing here drew on peripheral blood, taken 28 days after the second dose of the MenACWY control vaccine.

The CDR3 reads CASRKGPSGVYEQYF. CDR3 nucleotides: TGTGCCAGCAGGAAAGGTCCTAGCGGGGTCTACGAGCAGTACTTC. The chain recombines TRBV9 with TRBJ2-7; 9 nucleotides agree with TRBD2. After removal of 5 bases from V and 3 bases from J, the junction contained 9 bases not matched to a gene. The germline V gene encodes CDR1 SGDLS and CDR2 YYNGEE. There are 15 residues in the CDR3.